This T cell receptor (beta chain) was sequenced in a study of CD4 T cells in lung cancer (dated by TCRdb to the late 2010s). Regarding the complete study: In the study, blood T cells of NSCLC patients were screened for responses to candidate mutation-encoded neoepitopes, and neoantigen-specific CD4+ T-cell clones and TCRs were isolated. Treatments received by the patients before blood donation included platinum chemotherapy, and some patients received nivolumab or pembrolizumab. The resected patients had lung adenocarcinoma or squamous cell carcinoma, were aged 60 to 69 at blood donation, and mostly were former smokers. The frequency of neoantigen-specific clonotypes in tumor resections, non-adjacent lung and cultured T-cell products was tracked by TCRB deep sequencing.

Between the V and J ends, shortened by 6 bases and 5 bases respectively, the junction contains 22 bases. Counted from cysteine to phenylalanine, this CDR3 has 16 amino acids. Left in the record is the CDR3 DNA by itself, 48 bases read in frame from the first base. Per the germline V gene, SGHTA is the CDR1 and FQGNSA is the CDR2. In regard to this clone: No cognate antigen has been identified for it. The record has no base qualities; no much larger clone is one base away.

Receptor amplification or capture employed the immunoSEQ multiplex PCR assay. DNA was isolated using Qiagen DNeasy or QIAamp micro DNA kits, and TCRB was sequenced using the Adaptive Biotechnology human TCRB sequencing kit. An Illumina MiSeq was used to sequence the TCRB libraries. The authors' pipeline ran thus. The kit provider's software was used to analyze TCRB sequence data, and Fisher's exact test was used to test clonotype templates for tumor enrichment. In its TCRdb copy, this immuneACCESS table keeps in-frame sequences only and misses some clones. Where compared with another copy, unresolved V genes explain less than half of these, and the others have no known cause. D and trimming were read from the DNA, whereas the V and J calls and clone size are those reported in that table. The sample records under 2,000 clones, about two thirds of which are singletons. About 5.8% of the sample rests with the top ten.

PBMCs were stimulated for around 13 days with mutant 27-mer peptides together with IL21, IL7, IL15 and IL2, and were then restimulated with autologous B cells pulsed with peptide. After restimulation with peptide-pulsed B cells, live IFNgamma-secreting T cells were sorted by cytokine capture on a FACS Aria2. Sorted cells were expanded for roughly 14 to 20 days at limiting dilution, 3 or 10 cells per well, with irradiated allogeneic PBMCs, phytohemagglutinin and IL2. Either peripheral blood samples or leukapheresis products were collected from the patients. The antigen specificity of expanded lines was screened by IFNgamma ELISA against autologous B cells pulsed with mutant peptides. What the study reported, not specific to this receptor: Because the IFNgamma-sorted cells included nonspecific IFNgamma producers of unknown purity, the expanded lines ranged from monoclonal to oligoclonal. Some responses derived from blood might reflect in vitro priming of naive T cells or cross-reactivity instead of memory responses to the cancer.

The origin of this receptor is a woman between 55 and 75 years old with non-small cell lung cancer. Some clones in this sample may be carry-over from other donors' samples. The sample consisted of a CD4+ T cell line or clone grown in culture. The V and J genes are TRBV7-2 and TRBJ2-5, and possibly TRBD2, on 8 matching bases. This receptor has the CDR3 CASSGGTAGVRETQYF. The DNA is as follows: TGTGCCAGCAGTGGGGGGACAGCGGGGGTTCGGGAGACCCAGTACTTC.